This TCR beta chain originates from a study of cytomegalovirus exposure and HLA in healthy donors. Notes on the study in general: A prior analysis recorded that most TCR beta V segments were productive about 90% or about 30% of the time. Roughly uniform depth of sequencing across donors was assumed in presence/absence analyses. Cytomegalovirus-associated status was assigned to roughly 160 TCR beta chains.

This CDR3 contains 13 residues. The ends were cut back, 6 bases at V and 5 bases at J, with 13 bases in the middle. Germline loops: CDR1 ENHRY, CDR2 SYGVKD. Use of 60 Vbeta and 13 Jbeta primers characterized the PCR. Study processing details: Roughly 11 million of the about 80 million unique TCR beta chains counted in a later analysis were shared. The repertoire was sequenced with immunoSEQ multiplex PCR; TCRdb's copy has only in-frame clones and lacks some. V, J and clone size are those of that table, while D and trimming were read from the DNA. The table shows a few hundred thousand clones, with about 77% occurring only once. Note on this clone: Its antigen is still unknown.

Material: PBMCs. The receptor was derived from a woman in her twenties or thirties in good health and CMV-seronegative. V usage is TRBV10-3 and J usage is TRBJ2-5; D possibly corresponds to TRBD2 (6 bases). CDR3 protein: CAIRGLERETQYF. The DNA for the CDR3 is TGTGCCATCAGGGGACTGGAACGCGAGACCCAGTACTTC.